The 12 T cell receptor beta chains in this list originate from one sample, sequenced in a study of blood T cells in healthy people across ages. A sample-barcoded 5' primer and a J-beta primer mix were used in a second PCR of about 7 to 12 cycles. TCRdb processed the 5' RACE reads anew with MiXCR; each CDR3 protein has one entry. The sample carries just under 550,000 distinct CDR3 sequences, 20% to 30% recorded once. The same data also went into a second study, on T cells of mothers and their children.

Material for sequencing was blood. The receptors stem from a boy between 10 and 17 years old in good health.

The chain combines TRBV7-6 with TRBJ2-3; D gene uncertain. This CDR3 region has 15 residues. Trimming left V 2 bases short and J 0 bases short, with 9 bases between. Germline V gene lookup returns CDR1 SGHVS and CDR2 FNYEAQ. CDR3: CASSLLGGSTDTQYF. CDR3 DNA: TGTGCCAGCAGCTTATTGGGCGGTAGCACAGATACGCAGTATTTT. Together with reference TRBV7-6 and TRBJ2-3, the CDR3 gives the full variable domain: GAGVSQSPRYKVTKRGQDVALRCDPISGHVSLYWYRQALGQGPEFLTYFNYEAQQDKSGLPNDRFSAERPEGSISTLTIQRTEQRDSAMYRCASSLLGGSTDTQYFGPGTRLTVL.

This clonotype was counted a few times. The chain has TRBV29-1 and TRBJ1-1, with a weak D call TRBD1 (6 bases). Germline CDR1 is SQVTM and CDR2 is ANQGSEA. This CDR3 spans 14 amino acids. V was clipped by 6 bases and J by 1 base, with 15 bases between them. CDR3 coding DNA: TGCAGCGTCGCTACAGGGCTTTCGAACACTGAAGCTTTCTTT. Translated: CSVATGLSNTEAFF.

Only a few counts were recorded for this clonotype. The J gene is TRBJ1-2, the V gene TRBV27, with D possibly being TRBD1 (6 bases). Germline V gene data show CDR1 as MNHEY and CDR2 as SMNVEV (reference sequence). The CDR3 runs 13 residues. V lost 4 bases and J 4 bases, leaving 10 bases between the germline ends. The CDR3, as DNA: TGTGCCAGCAGTTCACAGGGAGGCTATGGCTACACCTTC. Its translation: CASSSQGGYGYTF.

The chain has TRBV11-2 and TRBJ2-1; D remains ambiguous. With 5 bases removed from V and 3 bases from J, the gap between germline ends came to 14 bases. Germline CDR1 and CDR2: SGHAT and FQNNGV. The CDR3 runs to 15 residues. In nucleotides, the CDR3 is TGTGCCAGCAGCCCCCCGCCGAGTGGCTACAATGAGCAGTTCTTC. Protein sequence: CASSPPPSGYNEQFF.

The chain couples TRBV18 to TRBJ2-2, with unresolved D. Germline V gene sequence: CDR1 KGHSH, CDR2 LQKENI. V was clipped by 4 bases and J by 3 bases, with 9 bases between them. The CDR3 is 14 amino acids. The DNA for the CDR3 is TGTGCCAGCTCACGTATACAGCACACCGGGGAGCTGTTTTTT. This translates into CASSRIQHTGELFF.

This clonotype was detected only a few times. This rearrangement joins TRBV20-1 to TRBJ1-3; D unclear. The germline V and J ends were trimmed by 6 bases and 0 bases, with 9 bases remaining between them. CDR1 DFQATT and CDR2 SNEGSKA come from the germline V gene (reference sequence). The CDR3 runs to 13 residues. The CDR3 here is CSAAVPSGNTIYF. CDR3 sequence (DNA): TGCAGTGCAGCCGTTCCCTCTGGAAACACCATATATTTT.

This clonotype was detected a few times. CDR3 loop: CASKDQGAATNEKLFF. The CDR3 bases are TGTGCCAGCAAGGACCAGGGGGCTGCAACTAATGAAAAACTGTTTTTT. The rearrangement links TRBV27 to TRBJ1-4; 8 positions match TRBD1. V dropped 7 bases and J dropped 0; count of bases not matched to a gene: 7. The CDR3 spans 16 residues. Germline loops: CDR1 MNHEY, CDR2 SMNVEV (reference sequence). Full variable domain (missing parts from reference TRBV27 and TRBJ1-4): EAQVTQNPRYLITVTGKKLTVTCSQNMNHEYMSWYRQDPGLGLRQIYYSMNVEVTDKGDVPEGYKVSRKEKRNFPLILESPSPNQTSLYFCASKDQGAATNEKLFFGSGTQLSVL.

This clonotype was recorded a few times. CDR3 residues: CASSPRDSGMADTQYF. Written as DNA, the CDR3 is TGCGCCAGCAGCCCCCGGGATAGCGGGATGGCAGATACGCAGTATTTT. The rearrangement joins TRBV4-3 to TRBJ2-3; 8 bases agree with TRBD2. Germline V CDR1 and CDR2: LGHNA, YSLEER. The length of the CDR3 is 16 residues. The trim removed 4 bases at V and 4 bases at J, leaving 10 bases unmatched.

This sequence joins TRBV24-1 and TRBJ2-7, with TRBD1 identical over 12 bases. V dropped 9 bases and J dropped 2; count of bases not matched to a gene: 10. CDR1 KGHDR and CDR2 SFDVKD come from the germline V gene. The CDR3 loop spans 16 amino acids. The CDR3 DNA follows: TGTGCCACCGGGACAGGGGGCTCGAGTGGGGCCTACGAGCAGTACTTC. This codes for CATGTGGSSGAYEQYF.

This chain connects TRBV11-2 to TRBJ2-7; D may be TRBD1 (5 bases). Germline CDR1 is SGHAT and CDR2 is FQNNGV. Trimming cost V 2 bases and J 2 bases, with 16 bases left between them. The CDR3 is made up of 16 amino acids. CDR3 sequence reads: CASSLPRQTQTYEQYF. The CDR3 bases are TGTGCCAGCAGCTTACCACGACAGACACAAACCTACGAGCAGTACTTC.

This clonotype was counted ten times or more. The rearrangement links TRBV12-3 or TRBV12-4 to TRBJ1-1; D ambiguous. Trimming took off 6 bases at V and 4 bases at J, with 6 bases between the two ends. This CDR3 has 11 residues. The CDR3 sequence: CASSLRTEAFF. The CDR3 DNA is TGTGCCAGCAGCCTCCGCACTGAAGCTTTCTTT.

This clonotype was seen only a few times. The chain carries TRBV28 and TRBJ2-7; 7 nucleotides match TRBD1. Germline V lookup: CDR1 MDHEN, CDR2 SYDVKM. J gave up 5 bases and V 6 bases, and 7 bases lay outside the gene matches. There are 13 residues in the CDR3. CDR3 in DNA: TGTGCCAGCAGCCAACAGGGGTGGGACGAGCAGTACTTC. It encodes CASSQQGWDEQYF.